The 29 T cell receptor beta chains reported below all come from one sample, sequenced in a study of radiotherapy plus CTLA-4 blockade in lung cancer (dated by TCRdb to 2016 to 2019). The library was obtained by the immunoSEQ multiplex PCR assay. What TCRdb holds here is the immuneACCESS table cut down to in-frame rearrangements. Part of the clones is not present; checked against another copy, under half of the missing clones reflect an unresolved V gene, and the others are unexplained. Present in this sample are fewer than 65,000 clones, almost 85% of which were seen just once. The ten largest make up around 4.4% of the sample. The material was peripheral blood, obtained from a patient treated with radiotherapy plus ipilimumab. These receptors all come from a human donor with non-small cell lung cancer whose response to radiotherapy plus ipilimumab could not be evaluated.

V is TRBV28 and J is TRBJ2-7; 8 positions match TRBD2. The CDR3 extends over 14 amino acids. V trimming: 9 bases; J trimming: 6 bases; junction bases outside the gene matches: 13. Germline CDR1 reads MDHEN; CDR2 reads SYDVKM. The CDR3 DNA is TGTGCCAGTAAAAAGGACTGGACTAGCTCCGAGCAGTACTTC. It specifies CASKKDWTSSEQYF.

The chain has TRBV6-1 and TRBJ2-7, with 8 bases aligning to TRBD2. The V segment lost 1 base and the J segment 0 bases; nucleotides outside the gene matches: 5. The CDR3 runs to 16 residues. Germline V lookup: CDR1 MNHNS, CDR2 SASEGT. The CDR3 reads CASSEGTSGLSYEQYF. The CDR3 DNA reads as TGTGCCAGCAGTGAAGGTACTAGCGGCCTCTCCTACGAGCAGTACTTC.

Written as DNA, the CDR3 is TGTGCCAGCAGTCTGAGGACTAGCGGGAGTGTGCGTACGCAGTATTTT. It is translated as CASSLRTSGSVRTQYF. The rearrangement links TRBV27 to TRBJ2-3; 13 bases line up with TRBD2. The CDR3 runs to 16 residues. V shed 5 bases and J 8 bases; nucleotides not matched to a gene: 10. CDR1 and CDR2 from the germline V gene are MNHEY and SMNVEV (reference sequence).

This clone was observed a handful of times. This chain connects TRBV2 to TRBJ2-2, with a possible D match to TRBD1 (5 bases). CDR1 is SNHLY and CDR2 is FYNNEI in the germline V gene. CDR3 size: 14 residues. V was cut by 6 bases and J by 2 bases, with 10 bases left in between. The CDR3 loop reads CASRRTTNTGELFF. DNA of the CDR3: TGTGCCAGCAGGAGGACAACTAACACCGGGGAGCTGTTTTTT.

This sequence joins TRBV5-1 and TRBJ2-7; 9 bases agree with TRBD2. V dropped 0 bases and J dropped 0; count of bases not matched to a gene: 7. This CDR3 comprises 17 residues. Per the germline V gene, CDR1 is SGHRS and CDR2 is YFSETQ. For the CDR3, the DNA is TGCGCCAGCAGCTTGGTGGGGACTAGCCCAACCTCCTACGAGCAGTACTTC. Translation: CASSLVGTSPTSYEQYF.

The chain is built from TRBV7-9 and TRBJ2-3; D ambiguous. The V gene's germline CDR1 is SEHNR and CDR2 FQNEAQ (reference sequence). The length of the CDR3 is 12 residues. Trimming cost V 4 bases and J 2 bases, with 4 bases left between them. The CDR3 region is CASSSYTDTQYF. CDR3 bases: TGTGCCAGCAGCTCGTACACAGATACGCAGTATTTT.

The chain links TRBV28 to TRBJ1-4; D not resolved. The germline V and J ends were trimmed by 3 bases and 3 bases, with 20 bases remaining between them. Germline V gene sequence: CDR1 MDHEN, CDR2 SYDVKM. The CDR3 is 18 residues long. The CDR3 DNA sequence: TGTGCCAGCAGTTTTACCAGCGCTCAGAGTGTATCTAATGAAAAACTGTTTTTT. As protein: CASSFTSAQSVSNEKLFF.

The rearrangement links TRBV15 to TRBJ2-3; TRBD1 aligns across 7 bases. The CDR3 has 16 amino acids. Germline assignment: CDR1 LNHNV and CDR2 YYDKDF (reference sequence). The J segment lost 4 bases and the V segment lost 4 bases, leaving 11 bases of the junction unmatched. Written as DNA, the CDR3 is TGTGCCACCAGCACTCCAGGGGGAATCGGGGCAGATACGCAGTATTTT. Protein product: CATSTPGGIGADTQYF.

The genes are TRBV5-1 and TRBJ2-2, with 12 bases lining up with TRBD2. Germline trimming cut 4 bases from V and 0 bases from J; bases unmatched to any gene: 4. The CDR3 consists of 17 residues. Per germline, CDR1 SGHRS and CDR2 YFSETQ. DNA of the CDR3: TGCGCCAGCAGCACGACTAGCGGGAGAGCGAACACCGGGGAGCTGTTTTTT. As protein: CASSTTSGRANTGELFF.

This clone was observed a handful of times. CDR3 DNA sequence: TGCGCCAGCAGCCACGGCAGGGGGCTTGTCGGGGAGCTGTTTTTT. Amino acid sequence: CASSHGRGLVGELFF. The chain couples TRBV4-1 to TRBJ2-2; 8 bases are a match to TRBD1. The V gene's germline CDR1 is MGHRA and CDR2 YSYEKL. V shed 3 bases, J shed 7 bases, and the junction held 7 bases outside the gene matches. CDR3 size: 15 residues.

CDR3 protein: CASSLRGLLHHEQFF. In nucleotides, the CDR3 is TGTGCCAGCAGTTTAAGGGGACTACTACACCATGAGCAGTTCTTC. The chain couples TRBV28 to TRBJ2-1; 7 nucleotides align to TRBD2. The CDR3 is 15 residues long. CDR1 and CDR2 (germline): MDHEN, SYDVKM. V was clipped by 2 bases and J by 8 bases; unmatched bases: 9.

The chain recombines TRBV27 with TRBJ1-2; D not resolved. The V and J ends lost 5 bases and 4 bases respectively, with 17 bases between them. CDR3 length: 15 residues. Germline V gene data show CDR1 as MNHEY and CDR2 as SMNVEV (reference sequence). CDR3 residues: CASSPVGRAPYGYTF. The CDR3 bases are TGTGCCAGCAGTCCCGTCGGGCGGGCCCCCTATGGCTACACCTTC.

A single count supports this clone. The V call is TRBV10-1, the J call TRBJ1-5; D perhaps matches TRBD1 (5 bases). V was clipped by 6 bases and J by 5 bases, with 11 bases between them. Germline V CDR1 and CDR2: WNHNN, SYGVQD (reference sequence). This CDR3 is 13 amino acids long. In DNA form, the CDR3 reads TGCGCCAGCAGCTTACGGGGGGATCAGCCCCAGCATTTT. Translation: CASSLRGDQPQHF.

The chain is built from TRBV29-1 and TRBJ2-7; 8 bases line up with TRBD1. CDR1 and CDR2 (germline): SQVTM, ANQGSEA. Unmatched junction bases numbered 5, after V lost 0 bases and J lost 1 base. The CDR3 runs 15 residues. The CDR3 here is CSVEDPGGESYEQYF. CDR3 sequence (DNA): TGCAGCGTTGAAGATCCAGGGGGCGAGTCCTACGAGCAGTACTTC.

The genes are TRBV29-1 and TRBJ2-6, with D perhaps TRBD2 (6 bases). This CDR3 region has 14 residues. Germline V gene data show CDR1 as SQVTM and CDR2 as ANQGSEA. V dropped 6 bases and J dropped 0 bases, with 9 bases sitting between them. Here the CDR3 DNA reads TGCAGCGTAGAGACTAGCTCTGGGGCCAACGTCCTGACTTTC. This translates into CSVETSSGANVLTF.

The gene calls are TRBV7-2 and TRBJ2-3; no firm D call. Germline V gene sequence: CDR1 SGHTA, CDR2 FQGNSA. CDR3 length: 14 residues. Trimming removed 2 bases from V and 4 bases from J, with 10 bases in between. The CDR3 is CASSLPYPSDTQYF. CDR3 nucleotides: TGTGCCAGCAGCTTACCCTACCCATCAGATACGCAGTATTTT.

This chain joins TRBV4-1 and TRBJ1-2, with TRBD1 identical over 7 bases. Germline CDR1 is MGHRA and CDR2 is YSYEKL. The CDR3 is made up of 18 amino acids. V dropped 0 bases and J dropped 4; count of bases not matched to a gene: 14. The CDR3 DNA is TGCGCCAGCAGCCAAGATCGACAGGGTCAGGGACCTACCTATGGCTACACCTTC. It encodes CASSQDRQGQGPTYGYTF.

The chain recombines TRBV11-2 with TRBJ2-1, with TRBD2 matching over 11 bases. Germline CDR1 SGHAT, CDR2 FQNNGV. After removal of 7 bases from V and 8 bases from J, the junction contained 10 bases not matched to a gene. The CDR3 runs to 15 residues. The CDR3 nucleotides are TGTGCCAGCACTTTAGCGGGAGGGCCGTTGGATGAGCAGTTCTTC. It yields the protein CASTLAGGPLDEQFF.

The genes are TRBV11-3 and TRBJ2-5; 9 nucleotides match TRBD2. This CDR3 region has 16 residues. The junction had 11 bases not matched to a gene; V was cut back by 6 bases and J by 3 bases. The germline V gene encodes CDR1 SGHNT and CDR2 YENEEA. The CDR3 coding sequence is TGTGCCAGCAGTCCGGGGGCTAGCGGGAATGAAGAGACCCAGTACTTC. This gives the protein CASSPGASGNEETQYF.

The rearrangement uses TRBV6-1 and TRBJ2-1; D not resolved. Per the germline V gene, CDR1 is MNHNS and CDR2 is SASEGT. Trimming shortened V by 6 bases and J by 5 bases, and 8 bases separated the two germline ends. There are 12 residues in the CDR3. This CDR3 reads CASSKSDNEQFF. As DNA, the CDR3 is TGTGCCAGCAGCAAATCAGACAATGAGCAGTTCTTC.

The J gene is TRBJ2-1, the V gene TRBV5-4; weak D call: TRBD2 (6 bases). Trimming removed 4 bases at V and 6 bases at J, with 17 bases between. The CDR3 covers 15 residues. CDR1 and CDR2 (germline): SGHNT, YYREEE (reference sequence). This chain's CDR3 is CASSLKGTDSNEQFF. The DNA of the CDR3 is TGTGCCAGCAGCCTCAAGGGGACTGATTCCAATGAGCAGTTCTTC.

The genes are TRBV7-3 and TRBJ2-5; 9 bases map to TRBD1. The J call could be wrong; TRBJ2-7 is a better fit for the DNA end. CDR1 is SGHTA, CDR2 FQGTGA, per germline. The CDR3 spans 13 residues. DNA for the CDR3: TGTGCCAGCAGTTCAACAGGGGGCGGCGAGCAGTACTTC. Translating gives CASSSTGGGEQYF.

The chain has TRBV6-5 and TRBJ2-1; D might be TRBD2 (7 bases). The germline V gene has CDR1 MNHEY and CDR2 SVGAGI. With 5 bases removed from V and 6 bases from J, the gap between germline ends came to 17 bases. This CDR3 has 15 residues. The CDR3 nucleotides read TGTGCCAGCAGTCTAGGGGGGGCGTCGACCAATGAGCAGTTCTTC. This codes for CASSLGGASTNEQFF.

Here the CDR3 DNA reads TGTGCCAGCAGGGGGGACAGGGCCTACAATGAGCAGTTCTTC. Protein sequence: CASRGDRAYNEQFF. The rearrangement joins TRBV2 to TRBJ2-1; TRBD1 matches 9 bases. Germline lookup yields CDR1 SNHLY and CDR2 FYNNEI. The CDR3 is made up of 14 amino acids. Trimming took 6 bases from V and 2 from J; bases not matched to a gene: 2.

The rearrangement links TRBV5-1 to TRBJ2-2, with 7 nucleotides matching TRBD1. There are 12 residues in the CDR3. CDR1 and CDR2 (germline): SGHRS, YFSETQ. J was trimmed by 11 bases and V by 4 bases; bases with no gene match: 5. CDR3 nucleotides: TGCGCCAGCAGCCCGACAGGGTCCGAGCTGTTTTTT. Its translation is CASSPTGSELFF.

CDR3 protein: CASSEANLDNEQFF. As DNA, the CDR3 is TGCGCCAGCAGTGAGGCGAACCTAGACAATGAGCAGTTCTTC. V is TRBV10-2 and J is TRBJ2-1; the D is unclear. Trimming took off 2 bases at V and 5 bases at J, with 10 bases between the two ends. The CDR3 is 14 residues long. CDR1 and CDR2 from the germline V gene are WSHSY and SAAADI.

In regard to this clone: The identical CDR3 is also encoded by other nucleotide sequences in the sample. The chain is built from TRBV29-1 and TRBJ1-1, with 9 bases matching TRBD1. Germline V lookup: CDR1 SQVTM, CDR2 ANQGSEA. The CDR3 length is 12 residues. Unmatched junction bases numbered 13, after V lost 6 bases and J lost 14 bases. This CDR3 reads CSVGDRVSRAFF. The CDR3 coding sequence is TGCAGCGTGGGGGACAGGGTATCGCGGGCCTTCTTT.

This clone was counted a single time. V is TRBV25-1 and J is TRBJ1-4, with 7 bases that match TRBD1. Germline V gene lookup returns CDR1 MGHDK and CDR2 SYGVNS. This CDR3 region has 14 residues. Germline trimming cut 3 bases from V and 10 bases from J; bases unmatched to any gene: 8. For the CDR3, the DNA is TGTGCCAGCAGTGATCCAGGACAGGAGGGAAAACTGTTTTTT. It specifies CASSDPGQEGKLFF.

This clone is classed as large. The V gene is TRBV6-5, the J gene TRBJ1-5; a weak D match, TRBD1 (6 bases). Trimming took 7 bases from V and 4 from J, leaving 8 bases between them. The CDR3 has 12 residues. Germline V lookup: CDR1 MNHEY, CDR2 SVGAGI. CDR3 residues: CASNDRNQPQHF. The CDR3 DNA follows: TGTGCCAGCAATGACAGGAATCAGCCCCAGCATTTT.